Reported below is one T cell receptor beta chain. Its antigen is not identified. Sequencing used immunoSEQ multiplex PCR; TCRdb keeps in-frame clones, though not all of them. The data show more than 30,000 clones, 70% seen once. The germline V gene has CDR1 SNHLY and CDR2 FYNNEI. With V trimmed by 10 bases and J by 3 bases, 9 bases remained unmatched. The CDR3 spans 14 residues. The data were taken from a study of vaccination effects on CD4 cells after COVID-19. Cells that had been cultured for 10 days were the source of isolated CD4+ T cells. Negative nucleocapsid antibody tests before and after vaccination confirmed no previous SARS-CoV-2 infection.

The sequence was collected from a human donor who received a COVID-19 vaccine. This chain connects TRBV2 to TRBJ2-1; the match to TRBD2 covers 7 bases. Specimen: CD4+ T cells from PBMCs cultured without peptide, collected before COVID-19 vaccination. The CDR3 spells CATTAGAYYNEQFF. CDR3 DNA sequence: TGTGCCACTACCGCGGGAGCCTACTACAATGAGCAGTTCTTC.